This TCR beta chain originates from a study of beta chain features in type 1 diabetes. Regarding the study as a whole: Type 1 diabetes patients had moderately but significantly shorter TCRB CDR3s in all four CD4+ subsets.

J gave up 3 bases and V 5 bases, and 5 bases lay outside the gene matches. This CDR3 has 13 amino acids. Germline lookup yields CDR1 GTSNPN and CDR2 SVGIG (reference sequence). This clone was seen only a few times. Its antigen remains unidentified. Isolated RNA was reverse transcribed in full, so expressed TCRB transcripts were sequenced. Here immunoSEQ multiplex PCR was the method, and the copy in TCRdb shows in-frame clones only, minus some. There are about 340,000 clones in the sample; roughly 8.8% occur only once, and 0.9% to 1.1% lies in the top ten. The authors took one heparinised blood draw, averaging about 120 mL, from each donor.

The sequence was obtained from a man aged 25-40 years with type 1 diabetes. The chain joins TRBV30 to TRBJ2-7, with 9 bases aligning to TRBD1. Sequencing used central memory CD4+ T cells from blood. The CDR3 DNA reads TGTGCCTGGGGCGGGACAGGGAACTACGAGCAGTACTTC. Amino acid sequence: CAWGGTGNYEQYF.